Presented here are 25 T cell receptor beta chains from one specimen sequenced in a study of blood T cells in healthy people across ages. Next came a second PCR, run for about 6 to 12 cycles, which used a sample-barcoded 5' primer along with a J-beta primer mix. TCRdb reprocessed the 5' RACE reads with MiXCR, giving one entry per CDR3 protein. The sample lists more than 750,000 distinct CDR3 sequences; roughly 28% were seen once. This same sample was also taken into another study, of T cells of mothers and their children.

Material: blood. These TCRs come from a woman aged 35 to 49 in good health.

The chain recombines TRBV5-4 with TRBJ2-7; TRBD2 matches 8 bases. The J call may be incorrect, as the DNA end agrees better with TRBJ2-5. The germline gives CDR1 SGHNT, CDR2 YYREEE (reference sequence). The CDR3 sequence is 14 residues long. The CDR3 protein is CASNFPGLEETQYF. DNA of the CDR3: TGTGCCAGCAACTTCCCGGGACTAGAAGAGACCCAGTACTTC.

This clonotype was counted ten times or more. The rearrangement links TRBV20-1 to TRBJ1-2, with D perhaps TRBD1 (6 bases). This CDR3 comprises 14 residues. Trimming cost V 4 bases and J 2 bases, with 14 bases left between them. CDR1 is DFQATT, CDR2 SNEGSKA, per germline (reference sequence). CDR3 DNA sequence: TGCAGTGCTATCGACTACAGGGCCAACTATGGCTACACCTTC. It yields the protein CSAIDYRANYGYTF.

This sequence joins TRBV5-1 and TRBJ2-2; tentatively, D is TRBD1 or TRBD2 (6 bases each). From germline, CDR1 is SGHRS and CDR2 YFSETQ. The CDR3 is 14 residues long. Trimming shortened V by 6 bases and J by 4 bases, and 13 bases separated the two germline ends. CDR3 DNA: TGCGCCAGCAATAGGGGGGCCGGCACCGGGGAGCTGTTTTTT. Translation: CASNRGAGTGELFF.

As regards this clonotype: The missing conserved phenylalanine or tryptophan at the end of this CDR3 makes a read error likely. V gene TRBV12-3 or TRBV12-4 combines with J gene TRBJ2-3; perhaps TRBD2 as D (5 bases). V was shortened by 3 bases and J by 10 bases, with 20 bases between the two germline ends. The CDR3 consists of 15 residues. DNA of the CDR3: TGTGCCAGCAGTTTCGGAGGAGTAATAGGCGATGCGCAGTATTCT. Encoded protein: CASSFGGVIGDAQYS.

This clonotype turned up a few times. At one end, the junction sequence differs from germline, possibly due to a read error. The V gene is TRBV27, the J gene TRBJ2-3, with 7 bases that match TRBD1. The CDR3 consists of 15 residues. Germline V CDR1 and CDR2: MNHEY, SMNVEV (reference sequence). In nucleotides, the CDR3 is TGTGCCAGCAGTATCCCGGGACAGCGCACAGATACGCGGTATTTT. It is translated as CASSIPGQRTDTRYF.

This chain uses TRBV12-3 or TRBV12-4 with TRBJ1-2; D is perhaps TRBD1 (5 bases). This CDR3 region has 18 residues. Trimming took 4 bases from V and 0 from J, leaving 21 bases between them. DNA for the CDR3: TGTGCCAGCAGTTCTACTACCCAGGGACTGAGAGCTAACTATGGCTACACCTTC. Its translation is CASSSTTQGLRANYGYTF.

This clonotype was picked up many times. The chain employs TRBV15 and TRBJ1-2; 9 bases are shared with TRBD1. V shed 4 bases and J 2 bases; nucleotides not matched to a gene: 8. Germline V gives CDR1 LNHNV, CDR2 YYDKDF (reference sequence). The length of the CDR3 is 16 residues. In DNA, the CDR3 is TGTGCCACCAGCACCCCGGGGACAGGGTGGAACTATGGCTACACCTTC. It is translated as CATSTPGTGWNYGYTF.

This clonotype was counted only a few times. The junction departs from germline at one end; a sequencing error may be responsible. The chain employs TRBV7-3 and TRBJ2-7; 10 bases fit TRBD1. Germline CDR1 and CDR2: SGHTA and FQGTGA. The CDR3 is made up of 15 amino acids. CDR3 DNA: TGTGCCAGCAGTTTCGACAGGGGGCTGCCCTACGGGCAGTACTTC. It yields the protein CASSFDRGLPYGQYF. Full variable domain (rest looked up from reference TRBV7-3 and TRBJ2-7): GAGVSQTPSNKVTEKGKYVELRCDPISGHTALYWYRQSLGQGPEFLIYFQGTGAADDSGLPNDRFFAVRPEGSVSTLKIQRTERGDSAVYLCASSFDRGLPYGQYFGPGTRLTVT.

This rearrangement joins TRBV9 to TRBJ1-6, with D possibly TRBD1 on 5 matching bases. The CDR3 spans 16 residues. CDR1 and CDR2 (germline): SGDLS, YYNGEE. Trimming left V 3 bases short and J 4 bases short, with 14 bases between. CDR3 in amino acids: CASSAGDGLYNSPLHF. The CDR3 nucleotides are TGTGCCAGCAGCGCCGGGGACGGACTTTATAATTCACCCCTCCACTTT. Full variable domain (missing parts from reference TRBV9 and TRBJ1-6): DSGVTQTPKHLITATGQRVTLRCSPRSGDLSVYWYQQSLDQGLQFLIQYYNGEERAKGNILERFSAQQFPDLHSELNLSSLELGDSALYFCASSAGDGLYNSPLHFGNGTRLTVT.

The rearrangement links TRBV14 to TRBJ1-2; D unresolved. Trimming took 1 base from V and 1 from J, leaving 7 bases between them. This CDR3 has 14 amino acids. CDR1 is SGHDN and CDR2 is FVKESK in the germline V gene. The CDR3 here is CASSQVFSNYGYTF. In DNA, the CDR3 is TGTGCCAGCAGCCAAGTATTCAGTAACTATGGCTACACCTTC.

To note about this clonotype: A much more abundant neighbour one base away suggests this may be a read error. The chain recombines TRBV6-2 or TRBV6-3 with TRBJ1-1; no firm D call. This CDR3 is built from 12 residues. Germline loops: CDR1 MNHEY, CDR2 SVGEGT. The CDR3 region is CAGRSINAEAFF. CDR3 bases: TGTGCCGGCAGGAGTATTAACGCTGAAGCTTTCTTT.

This CDR3 reads CANREAGADVLTF. In DNA, the CDR3 is TGTGCCAACAGGGAGGCTGGAGCCGACGTCCTGACTTTC. The rearrangement uses TRBV28 and TRBJ2-6; D possibly uses TRBD1 or TRBD2 (6 bases each). Germline V lookup: CDR1 MDHEN, CDR2 SYDVKM. The V and J ends lost 10 bases and 11 bases respectively, with 18 bases between them. CDR3 length: 13 amino acids.

The genes are TRBV27 and TRBJ2-5; either TRBD1 or TRBD2 may fit D (6 bases each). From germline, CDR1 is MNHEY and CDR2 SMNVEV (reference sequence). The CDR3 consists of 15 residues. Deletions cut 1 base from V and 5 bases from J, with 14 bases between. CDR3 in amino acids: CASSLYGGQLETQYF. CDR3 nucleotide sequence: TGTGCCAGCAGTTTATATGGGGGGCAGCTGGAGACCCAGTACTTC.

This clonotype was seen more than once but under ten times. The V call is TRBV3-1, the J call TRBJ1-2; the match to TRBD1 covers 7 bases. V lost 2 bases and J lost 0; bases outside the gene matches: 3. CDR1 is LGHDT, CDR2 YNNKEL, per germline (reference sequence). The CDR3 consists of 15 residues. Here the CDR3 DNA reads TGTGCCAGCAGCCAATCCCAGGGGGCTAACTATGGCTACACCTTC. It translates to CASSQSQGANYGYTF.

There are a few counts of this clonotype. This may arise from a read error, as a much more abundant clone is one base away. The V gene is TRBV20-1, the J gene TRBJ2-4; D not resolved. The CDR3 runs 15 residues. With 0 bases removed from V and 0 bases from J, the gap between germline ends came to 9 bases. Germline-derived CDR1 and CDR2 are DFQATT and SNEGSKA (reference sequence). The CDR3 bases are TGCAGTGCTAGAGATCGGGCAGTAGCCAAAAACATTCAGTACTTC. Translating it yields CSARDRAVAKNIQYF.

The CDR3: CASSQGDWALVYEQYF. The CDR3 DNA follows: TGTGCCAGCAGCCAAGGGGACTGGGCACTCGTCTACGAGCAGTACTTC. This chain connects TRBV4-2 to TRBJ2-7; possibly TRBD2 for D (6 bases). Germline CDR1 and CDR2: LGHNA and YNFKEQ. This CDR3 is 16 amino acids long. V lost 1 base and J 3 bases, leaving 16 bases between the germline ends.

This clonotype was seen at least ten times. The V and J genes are TRBV20-1 and TRBJ2-7; TRBD1 agrees at 8 bases. The CDR3 is 14 residues long. The V gene end was trimmed by 3 bases and the J gene end by 4 bases; junction bases not matched to a gene: 8. Per the germline V gene, CDR1 is DFQATT and CDR2 is SNEGSKA (reference sequence). CDR3 nucleotide sequence: TGCAGTGCTAGCTCCCGGACAGGGAATTACGAGCAGTACTTC. As protein: CSASSRTGNYEQYF.

This clonotype has more than one count but fewer than ten. This chain links TRBV5-1 with TRBJ1-4, with D unresolved. V was trimmed by 0 bases and J by 4 bases, leaving 7 bases between them. The CDR3 covers 14 residues. Germline CDR1 and CDR2: SGHRS and YFSETQ. This CDR3 reads CASSLGTINEKLFF. The DNA for the CDR3 is TGCGCCAGCAGCTTGGGGACCATTAATGAAAAACTGTTTTTT. The full variable domain, with the rest looked up from reference TRBV5-1 and TRBJ1-4, is KAGVTQTPRYLIKTRGQQVTLSCSPISGHRSVSWYQQTPGQGLQFLFEYFSETQRNKGNFPGRFSGRQFSNSRSEMNVSTLELGDSALYLCASSLGTINEKLFFGSGTQLSVL.

This clonotype was seen a handful of times. The chain uses TRBV7-9 and TRBJ2-1; 7 bases are a match to TRBD1. The CDR3 contains 14 residues. Germline V CDR1 and CDR2: SEHNR, FQNEAQ (reference sequence). After removal of 8 bases from V and 5 bases from J, the junction contained 9 bases not matched to a gene. The CDR3 bases are TGTGCCAGCGGTATAGGGACAGCGAACAATGAGCAGTTCTTC. Amino acid sequence: CASGIGTANNEQFF.

This chain connects TRBV29-1 to TRBJ2-1; possibly TRBD1 or TRBD2 for D (5 bases each). Germline values: CDR1 SQVTM, CDR2 ANQGSEA. This CDR3 is built from 13 residues. With 7 bases removed from V and 8 bases from J, the gap between germline ends came to 18 bases. CDR3 region: CSARGSIGDEQFF. The CDR3 bases are TGCAGCGCGAGGGGTTCCATAGGGGATGAGCAGTTCTTC.

The chain links TRBV28 to TRBJ1-2; D gene unclear. V was clipped by 2 bases and J by 1 base, with 5 bases between them. Germline CDR1 is MDHEN and CDR2 is SYDVKM. This CDR3 region has 13 residues. This chain's CDR3 is CASSLTINYGYTF. The CDR3 DNA reads as TGTGCCAGCAGTTTAACCATTAACTATGGCTACACCTTC.

About this clonotype: A much larger clone lies a single base off, so this may be a read error. This chain uses TRBV6-2 or TRBV6-3 with TRBJ2-7; D not certain. The CDR3 is made up of 11 amino acids. Trimming stripped 2 bases from V and 9 bases from J, with 8 bases between. Per germline, CDR1 MNHEY and CDR2 SVGEGT. CDR3 nucleotide sequence: TGTGCCAGCAGTTACCCATTGGCGCAGTACTTC. It codes for CASSYPLAQYF.

A remark on this clonotype: This may stem from a read error, because a much larger clone lies one nucleotide away. CDR3 sequence reads: CSVVRAGAGYEQYF. DNA for the CDR3: TGCAGCGTTGTAAGAGCAGGGGCTGGATACGAGCAGTACTTC. The chain links TRBV29-1 to TRBJ2-7, with a possible D match to TRBD1 (6 bases). The CDR3 runs 14 residues. CDR1 SQVTM and CDR2 ANQGSEA come from the germline V gene. Trimming took off 4 bases at V and 4 bases at J, with 17 bases between the two ends.

The chain recombines TRBV11-3 with TRBJ1-6, with TRBD1 matching over 7 bases. The germline gives CDR1 SGHNT, CDR2 YENEEA. V lost 1 base, J lost 0 bases, and 12 bases stayed unmatched. The CDR3 contains 20 residues. Written as DNA, the CDR3 is TGTGCCAGCAGCTTAGTTGATTCGTGCAGGGGGAGCTCCTATAATTCACCCCTCCACTTT. Its protein is CASSLVDSCRGSSYNSPLHF. Complete variable domain (other parts from reference TRBV11-3 and TRBJ1-6): EAGVVQSPRYKIIEKKQPVAFWCNPISGHNTLYWYLQNLGQGPELLIRYENEEAVDDSQLPKDRFSAERLKGVDSTLKIQPAELGDSAVYLCASSLVDSCRGSSYNSPLHFGNGTRLTVT.

The genes are TRBV21-1 and TRBJ2-7; TRBD1 is the table's D call and was not checked against the DNA. TRBV21-1 is termed a pseudogene. This CDR3 has 17 amino acids. The CDR3 DNA reads as TGTGCCAGCAGCAAAAGGGACAGCCCTTTTCACTCCTACGAGCAGTACTTC. As protein: CASSKRDSPFHSYEQYF.